Listed here are 14 T cell receptor beta chains from one sample, sequenced in a study of shared clonotypes between healthy human individuals. Repertoires were generated with immunoSEQ multiplex PCR, while TCRdb's copy carries only in-frame clones and drops some. The sample carries around 700,000 clones, about two thirds recorded once. Sequencing input: memory CD4+ T cells sorted from blood. Subset specified: CD45RA-negative fraction. All receptors come from a woman aged 25 to 45 in good health.

The chain uses TRBV7-3 and TRBJ2-7; 7 bases line up with TRBD1. After removal of 5 bases from V and 0 bases from J, the junction contained 7 bases not matched to a gene. The CDR3 spans 15 residues. In germline, CDR1 is SGHTA, CDR2 FQGTGA. DNA of the CDR3: TGTGCCAGCAGCGCCGGACAGGCCGGCTCCTACGAGCAGTACTTC. It yields the protein CASSAGQAGSYEQYF.

The chain recombines TRBV21-1 with TRBJ1-1. TRBV21-1 is recorded as a pseudogene. There are 16 residues in the CDR3. Written as DNA, the CDR3 is TGTGCCAGCAGCACCAGGACGGATTTAACGAACACTGAAGCTTTCTTT. This translates into CASSTRTDLTNTEAFF.

Remarks on this clone: The sample has other DNA sequences that encode this CDR3 too. This sequence joins TRBV28 and TRBJ2-5; either TRBD1 or TRBD2 may supply D (5 bases each). The CDR3 runs to 15 residues. V lost 4 bases and J 2 bases, leaving 14 bases between the germline ends. Germline V gives CDR1 MDHEN, CDR2 SYDVKM. The chain's CDR3 is CASSSPGRGQETQYF. The CDR3 DNA reads TGTGCCAGCAGTTCGCCGGGACGAGGGCAAGAGACCCAGTACTTC.

Notes on this clone: At one end, the junction sequence differs from germline, possibly due to a read error. The same CDR3 can be traced to other DNA sequences in this sample. The genes are TRBV18 and TRBJ2-3; perhaps TRBD1 as D (5 bases). The germline gives CDR1 KGHSH, CDR2 LQKENI. This CDR3 is built from 14 residues. The chain's CDR3 is CASSPQGRTDTQYF. Here the CDR3 DNA reads TGTGCCAGCTCACCACAGGGGCGCACGGATACGCAGTATTTT.

On this clone: Other DNA variants within this sample encode the same CDR3. This rearrangement joins TRBV19 to TRBJ2-3; TRBD2 matches at 10 bases. The junction had 6 bases not matched to a gene; V was cut back by 3 bases and J by 6 bases. Germline V gene lookup returns CDR1 LNHDA and CDR2 SQIVND (reference sequence). CDR3 length equals 15 residues. DNA of the CDR3: TGTGCCAGTAGTATTTCACTAGCGGGAACCGATACGCAGTATTTT. It codes for CASSISLAGTDTQYF.

This clone showed up just a few times. V and J are TRBV5-4 and TRBJ2-7; 8 bases fit TRBD1. The CDR3 contains 15 residues. Germline assignment: CDR1 SGHNT and CDR2 YYREEE (reference sequence). Germline trimming cut 4 bases from V and 4 bases from J; bases unmatched to any gene: 10. CDR3 loop: CASSARQGARYEQYF. CDR3 nucleotides: TGTGCCAGCAGCGCCCGTCAGGGGGCGCGATACGAGCAGTACTTC.

The V call is TRBV7-9, the J call TRBJ2-1; 7 nucleotides agree with TRBD1. This CDR3 is 15 amino acids long. After removal of 4 bases from V and 4 bases from J, the junction contained 7 bases not matched to a gene. CDR1 and CDR2 (germline): SEHNR, FQNEAQ (reference sequence). The CDR3 coding sequence is TGTGCCAGCAGCTGGGGACAGAAACTTTACAATGAGCAGTTCTTC. Protein product: CASSWGQKLYNEQFF.

This chain uses TRBV21-1 with TRBJ1-6; the table's D gene call, TRBD1, was not cross checked with the DNA. TRBV21-1 is assigned pseudogene status. The CDR3 contains 14 residues. The CDR3 loop is CASSRDRDNSPLHF. The CDR3 nucleotides are TGTGCCAGCAGCCGGGACAGGGATAATTCACCCCTCCACTTT.

The J gene is TRBJ1-2, the V gene TRBV7-9, with D possibly TRBD1 on 5 matching bases. The CDR3 sequence is 14 residues long. Between the trimmed V and J ends, which lost 8 bases and 2 bases, there was a span of 15 bases. Germline-derived CDR1 and CDR2 are SEHNR and FQNEAQ (reference sequence). The CDR3 loop is CASVSGTGNYGYTF. CDR3 DNA sequence: TGTGCCAGCGTATCGGGGACGGGGAACTATGGCTACACCTTC. Based on the CDR3 plus reference TRBV7-9 and TRBJ1-2, the full variable domain is DTGVSQNPRHKITKRGQNVTFRCDPISEHNRLYWYRQTLGQGPEFLTYFQNEAQLEKSRLLSDRFSAERPKGSFSTLEIQRTEQGDSAMYLCASVSGTGNYGYTFGSGTRLTVV.

The V call is TRBV19, the J call TRBJ2-2; 10 nucleotides agree with TRBD2. The CDR3 totals 16 residues. Germline V CDR1 and CDR2: LNHDA, SQIVND (reference sequence). V gave up 4 bases and J gave up 5 bases; unmatched junction bases: 7. The CDR3 nucleotides read TGTGCCAGTAGTAAGCGGGAGGGCCCGTGGACCGGGGAGCTGTTTTTT. It yields the protein CASSKREGPWTGELFF.

The V gene is TRBV18, the J gene TRBJ2-3; TRBD1 aligns across 8 bases. The CDR3 extends over 14 amino acids. V lost 4 bases, J lost 6 bases, and 6 bases stayed unmatched. CDR1 is KGHSH, CDR2 LQKENI, per germline. The CDR3 DNA is TGTGCCAGCTCACGACACAGGGGGACGGATACGCAGTATTTT. It translates to CASSRHRGTDTQYF. Full variable domain (outside the CDR3, taken from reference TRBV18 and TRBJ2-3): NAGVMQNPRHLVRRRGQEARLRCSPMKGHSHVYWYRQLPEEGLKFMVYLQKENIIDESGMPKERFSAEFPKEGPSILRIQQVVRGDSAAYFCASSRHRGTDTQYFGPGTRLTVL.

The chain joins TRBV4-2 to TRBJ2-3; D gene uncertain. Germline-derived CDR1 and CDR2 are LGHNA and YNFKEQ. This CDR3 is built from 15 residues. V was cut by 0 bases and J by 0 bases, with 7 bases left in between. CDR3 bases: TGTGCCAGCAGCCAAGATCTACAGAGCACAGATACGCAGTATTTT. Its protein is CASSQDLQSTDTQYF.

This clone was found a few times. V gene TRBV6-1 combines with J gene TRBJ2-7; TRBD2 matches at 8 bases. Germline CDR1 is MNHNS and CDR2 is SASEGT. V lost 2 bases to trimming and J lost 2 bases; unmatched junction nucleotides: 11. CDR3 length: 17 amino acids. In DNA form, the CDR3 reads TGTGCCAGCAGTGAACGAAGTCCGACTAGCGTGCCCTACGAGCAGTACTTC. This codes for CASSERSPTSVPYEQYF.

This clone was observed once. The chain joins TRBV2 to TRBJ2-2; a weak D match, TRBD2 (6 bases). Germline V gene data show CDR1 as SNHLY and CDR2 as FYNNEI. There are 13 residues in the CDR3. Deletions cut 7 bases from V and 2 bases from J, with 8 bases between. CDR3 DNA: TGTGCCAGCACTAGCGCCAACACCGGGGAGCTGTTTTTT. This codes for CASTSANTGELFF.